The sequence of this T cell receptor (beta chain) was determined in a study of OX40 agonist ivuxolimab in advanced cancers. V lost 2 bases and J lost 4, with 5 bases in between. Germline assignment: CDR1 MDHEN and CDR2 SYDVKM. CDR3 length equals 12 residues. Clones were read by immunoSEQ multiplex PCR, and TCRdb kept only the in-frame ones, dropping some. The data contain 75,000 to 80,000 clones, 75% to 90% of them seen just once; the ten biggest clones take up about 7%. The receptor comes from an adult with an advanced solid tumor such as melanoma, head and neck, liver or kidney cancer. Sequenced material: CD4+ or CD8+ T cells sorted from blood, taken in a trial of the OX40 agonist ivuxolimab. The V gene is TRBV28, the J gene TRBJ1-2; unclear D gene. CDR3 in DNA: TGTGCCAGCAGTTTACGCAGCTATGGCTACACCTTC. Translating it yields CASSLRSYGYTF.